This TCR beta chain was recovered during a study of blood T cell repertoires in COVID-19 (TCRdb year 2020). In terms of the full investigation: Samples from collaborators originated in the United States, Italy and Spain and spanned both the acute and convalescent phases of COVID-19. The prospective study material was composed of cDNA or gDNA derived from T cells, B-cell-depleted T cells, or PBMCs. The dataset comprised deeply sampled blood TCRbeta repertoires from subjects exposed to, actively infected with, or recovered from COVID-19. The repertoires were released in a freely available public database intended as a resource for research on the immune response to SARS-CoV-2. Samples were obtained from the ongoing ImmuneRACE study (first 160 participants) and from 1,254 subjects provided by 6 global collaborators. A de-identified subject ID, COVID-19 status, age in years and sex were almost always included in the sample metadata. Where available, HLA class I and class II types were taken from metadata supplied by the sample provider and were not determined by assay-based typing. The investigation overall reported the following: How much clinical and demographic metadata was included differed by source and by participant, and the metadata was provided uncurated.

Participants in the prospective study were enrolled through a virtual design, were aged roughly 18 to 100 years, and lived in 24 United States geographic areas. In the prospective study, cohorts were assigned on the basis of participant-reported clinical history obtained from a screening survey and a study questionnaire. Exposed participants were defined as having been in contact with someone with a PCR-confirmed or clinician-diagnosed COVID-19 case within 2 weeks of study entry. In the prospective study, mobile phlebotomists collected whole blood, serum and a nasopharyngeal or oropharyngeal swab from each participant. Additional blood draws and questionnaires over a 2-month period could optionally be provided by prospective study participants. Prospective study blood samples were shipped either frozen or at room temperature before DNA extraction. V loses 10 bases at its end and J loses 2 bases; junction bases beyond the gene matches: 2. The germline V gene specifies SNHLY as CDR1 and FYNNEI as CDR2. The cysteine opens and the phenylalanine closes a CDR3 of 13 amino acids. Kept here is only the CDR3 DNA, which spans 39 bases and is read in frame from base 1.

As to this clone: It has no known antigen specificity. The input lacks base qualities; no much larger clone sits a single base away.

The immunoSEQ Assay, a bias-controlled multiplex PCR, was used to amplify TCRbeta CDR3 regions from genomic DNA. Under the source paper's analysis protocol: Nucleated cell counts per sample were estimated from amplification of reference gene primers within the assay. Sequence reads were collapsed and filtered to measure the absolute abundance of every unique TCRbeta CDR3 rearrangement. For each sample, productive Simpson clonality was calculated as the square root of Simpson's diversity index over productive rearrangements. TCRdb took over this immuneACCESS table, retaining in-frame rearrangements with V and J assigned. Such tables are incomplete; in checked studies, under half of the missing clones stem from an unresolved V gene, and the remainder is unexplained. V and J calls and clone size are as listed in that table; D and trimming were resolved from the DNA. The sample table lists 220,000 or so clones, roughly 90% of them with a count of one. Around 15% of the sample goes to the ten largest clones.

Sequencing was performed on PBMCs or T cells enriched from blood (not recorded which). The sequence came from a man younger than 40 who had been exposed to COVID-19. The chain is assembled from TRBV2 and TRBJ2-1; a stretch of 10 junction bases matches TRBD2. This receptor carries the CDR3 CAMSGGAYNEQFF. The sequenced DNA is TGTGCCATGAGCGGGGGGGCCTACAATGAGCAGTTCTTC.